This TCR beta chain is drawn from a study of monozygotic twins with cystic fibrosis (dated by TCRdb to about 2021). As for the study more broadly: Barcoded libraries were made from 2.5 to 3 micrograms of fragmented DNA using approximately 15 PCR cycles. To assess genetic influence on V and J gene usage, the study compared TCR beta repertoires within and across 16 monozygotic twin pairs with cystic fibrosis. Made up mostly of children and adolescents, the cohort included ten female and six male twin pairs ranging in age from roughly 2.0 to 40 years, with a median of about 9 years. On the day of blood sampling, twins were ranked among over 950 cohort participants for weight-for-height and for FEVPerc (FEV1 disease centile). Data for three of the twin pairs had been reported earlier in a different context. Paper-wide results and their limitations: Only a small cohort was studied, and no association of shared CDR3 numbers with age, concordance or disease severity was found. Sharing of nucleotide-identical clonotypes was significantly greater within monozygotic CF twin pairs than between unrelated CF individuals (P = 0.000026, Mann-Whitney). Simpson clonality was generally low (median approximately 0.01), which suggests a naive-dominated repertoire, and clonality was higher in the most severely affected patients. V gene usage was most similar to the co-twin for 13 of 16 pairs, and J usage for 8 of 16 pairs, suggesting genetic constraints.

The twin pairs came from the European Cystic Fibrosis Twin and Sibling Study Cohort, a cohort that recruited patients from over a hundred CF clinics across 14 European countries. Zygosity and CFTR genotype were confirmed in-house, and zygosity was tested by multiplex PCR of nine short tandem repeat loci. Peripheral blood was taken from each twin, and clinical parameters were recorded on the day of blood sampling. Phenol/chloroform extraction was used to isolate genomic DNA from peripheral blood cells, and the DNA was then kept in TE buffer at 4 degrees C. In regard to this clone: The clone's antigen remains unknown. No base qualities exist here, and no much larger clone lies one base off it.

Following the manufacturer's instructions, the researchers used the immunoSEQ immune profiling system to amplify TCR beta CDR3 regions via multiplex PCR. An Illumina NextSeq system was used to carry out the sequencing. As for the original processing: Sequence data were processed on the immunoSEQ Analyzer platform, and clonality was computed as the square root of Simpson's index of productive rearrangements. Similarity in V and J usage was quantified by Jensen-Shannon distance, and CDR3 generation probabilities were calculated with OLGA. Shared CDR3 sequences were searched in the immuneACCESS database (August 2020) and in VDJdb (December 2020). As stored in TCRdb, this immuneACCESS dataset retains in-frame rearrangements with V and J assigned. A fraction of the clones does not appear; measured against another copy, unresolved V genes explain less than half of the discrepancy, and the remainder lacks a known reason. The V and J calls and clone size were taken over from that table, and D and trimming were inferred from the DNA. This sample comprises about 5,000 clones, about 96% of them detected only once. Approximately 2.9% of the sample comes from the top ten.

The CDR3, from cysteine to phenylalanine, totals 15 residues. The retained sequence is limited to the CDR3, 45 bases, with the frame set at the first base. CDR1 and CDR2, looked up from the germline V gene, are SGDLS and YYNGEE. At the junction V is shortened by 4 bases and J by 2 bases; bases outside the gene matches: 8. The TCR comes from a boy younger than 10 with cystic fibrosis. Sample: blood. The chain uses TRBV9 and TRBJ1-2, and TRBD1 matches 7 of the central bases. CDR3 sequence: CASSRDPGQNYGYTF. Here is the DNA: TGTGCCAGCAGCCGGGACCCGGGACAGAACTATGGCTACACCTTC.